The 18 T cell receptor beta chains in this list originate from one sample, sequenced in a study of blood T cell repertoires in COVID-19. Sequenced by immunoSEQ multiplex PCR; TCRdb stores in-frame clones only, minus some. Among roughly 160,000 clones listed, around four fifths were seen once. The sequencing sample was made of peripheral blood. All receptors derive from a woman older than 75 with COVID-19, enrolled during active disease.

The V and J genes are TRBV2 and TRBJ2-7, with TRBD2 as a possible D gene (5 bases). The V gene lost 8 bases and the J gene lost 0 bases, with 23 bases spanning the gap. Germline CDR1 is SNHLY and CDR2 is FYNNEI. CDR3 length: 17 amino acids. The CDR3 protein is CASRRTGRGISSYEQYF. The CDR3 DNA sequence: TGTGCCAGCCGCCGGACTGGGAGAGGGATCAGCTCCTACGAGCAGTACTTC.

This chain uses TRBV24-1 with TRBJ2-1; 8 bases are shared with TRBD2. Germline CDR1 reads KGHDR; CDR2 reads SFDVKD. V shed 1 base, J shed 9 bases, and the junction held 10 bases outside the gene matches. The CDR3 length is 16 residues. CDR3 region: CATSDFPSGSVGEQFF. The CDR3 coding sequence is TGTGCCACCAGTGATTTTCCCAGCGGGAGTGTGGGTGAGCAGTTCTTC.

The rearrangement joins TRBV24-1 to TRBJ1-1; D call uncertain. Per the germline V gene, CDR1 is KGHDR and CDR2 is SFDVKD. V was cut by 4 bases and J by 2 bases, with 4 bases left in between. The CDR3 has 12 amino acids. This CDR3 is CATSDFNTEAFF. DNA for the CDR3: TGTGCCACCAGTGACTTTAACACTGAAGCTTTCTTT.

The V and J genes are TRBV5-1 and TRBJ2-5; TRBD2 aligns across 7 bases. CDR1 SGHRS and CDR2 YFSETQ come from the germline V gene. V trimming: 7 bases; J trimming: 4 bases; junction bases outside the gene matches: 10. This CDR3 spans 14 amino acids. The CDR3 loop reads CASPAEGGTETQYF. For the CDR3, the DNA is TGCGCCAGCCCCGCGGAGGGAGGGACAGAGACCCAGTACTTC.

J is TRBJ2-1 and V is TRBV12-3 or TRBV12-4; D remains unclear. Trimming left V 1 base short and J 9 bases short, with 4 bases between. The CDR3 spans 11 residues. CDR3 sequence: CASSLGGEQFF. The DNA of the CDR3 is TGTGCCAGCAGTTTAGGAGGTGAGCAGTTCTTC.

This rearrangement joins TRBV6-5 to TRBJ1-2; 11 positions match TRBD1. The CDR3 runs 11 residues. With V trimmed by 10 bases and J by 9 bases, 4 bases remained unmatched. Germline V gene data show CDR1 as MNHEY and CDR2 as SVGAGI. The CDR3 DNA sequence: TGTGCCACGGGACAGGGGGATAGCTACACCTTC. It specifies CATGQGDSYTF.

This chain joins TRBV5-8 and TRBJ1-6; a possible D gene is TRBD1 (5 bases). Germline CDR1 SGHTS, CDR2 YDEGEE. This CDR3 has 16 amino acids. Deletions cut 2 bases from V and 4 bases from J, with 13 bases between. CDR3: CASSLLTGLYNSPLHF. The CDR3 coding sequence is TGTGCCAGCAGCTTACTGACGGGACTTTATAATTCACCCCTCCACTTT.

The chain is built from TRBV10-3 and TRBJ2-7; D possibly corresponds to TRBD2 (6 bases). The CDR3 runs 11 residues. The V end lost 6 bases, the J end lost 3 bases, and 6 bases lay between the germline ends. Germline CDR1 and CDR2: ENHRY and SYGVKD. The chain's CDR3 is CAIRDYYEQYF. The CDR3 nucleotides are TGTGCCATCAGGGACTACTACGAGCAGTACTTC.

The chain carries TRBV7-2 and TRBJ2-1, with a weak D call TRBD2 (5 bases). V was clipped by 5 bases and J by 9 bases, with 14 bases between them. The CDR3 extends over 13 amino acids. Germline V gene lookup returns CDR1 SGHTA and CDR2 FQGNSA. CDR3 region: CASSLWDEGEQFF. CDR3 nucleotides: TGTGCCAGCAGCCTGTGGGATGAGGGTGAGCAGTTCTTC.

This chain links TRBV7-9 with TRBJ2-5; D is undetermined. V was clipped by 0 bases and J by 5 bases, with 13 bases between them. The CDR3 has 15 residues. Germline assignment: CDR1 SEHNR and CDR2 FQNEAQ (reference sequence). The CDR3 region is CASSLARSIGETQYF. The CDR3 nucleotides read TGTGCCAGCAGCTTAGCTCGGAGTATTGGCGAGACCCAGTACTTC. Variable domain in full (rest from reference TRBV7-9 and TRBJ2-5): DTGVSQNPRHKITKRGQNVTFRCDPISEHNRLYWYRQTLGQGPEFLTYFQNEAQLEKSRLLSDRFSAERPKGSFSTLEIQRTEQGDSAMYLCASSLARSIGETQYFGPGTRLLVL.

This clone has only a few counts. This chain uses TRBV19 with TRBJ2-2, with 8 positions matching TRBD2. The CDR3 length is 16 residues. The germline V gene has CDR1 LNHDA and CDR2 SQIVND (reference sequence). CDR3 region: CAREEVSGRCTGELFF. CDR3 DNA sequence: TGTGCACGTGAGGAGGTCAGCGGGAGATGCACCGGGGAGCTGTTTTTT.

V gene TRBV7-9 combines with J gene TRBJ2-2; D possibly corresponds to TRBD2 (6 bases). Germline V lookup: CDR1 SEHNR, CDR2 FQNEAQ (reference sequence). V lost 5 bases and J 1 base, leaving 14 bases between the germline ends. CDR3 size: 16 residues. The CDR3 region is CASSQTSIGNTGELFF. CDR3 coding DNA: TGTGCCAGCAGCCAGACTAGTATAGGGAACACCGGGGAGCTGTTTTTT.

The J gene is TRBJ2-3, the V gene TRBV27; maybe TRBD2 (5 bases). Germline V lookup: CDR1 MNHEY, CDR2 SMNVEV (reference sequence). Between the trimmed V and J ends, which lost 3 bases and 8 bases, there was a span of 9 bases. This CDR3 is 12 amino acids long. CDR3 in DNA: TGTGCCAGCAGTTTCACACGGGGTACGCAGTATTTT. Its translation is CASSFTRGTQYF.

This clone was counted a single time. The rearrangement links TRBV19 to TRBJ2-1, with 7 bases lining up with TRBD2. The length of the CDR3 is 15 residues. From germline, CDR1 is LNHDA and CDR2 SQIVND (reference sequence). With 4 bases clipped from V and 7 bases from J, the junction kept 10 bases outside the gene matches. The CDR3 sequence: CASSRYHPGGNEQFF. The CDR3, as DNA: TGTGCCAGTAGTAGATACCACCCGGGGGGTAATGAGCAGTTCTTC.

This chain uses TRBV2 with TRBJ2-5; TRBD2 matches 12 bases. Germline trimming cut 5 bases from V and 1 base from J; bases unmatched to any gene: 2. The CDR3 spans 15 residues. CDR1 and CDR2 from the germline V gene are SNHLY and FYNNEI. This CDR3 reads CASSQTSGSQETQYF. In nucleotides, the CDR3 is TGTGCCAGCAGTCAGACTAGCGGGAGCCAAGAGACCCAGTACTTC.

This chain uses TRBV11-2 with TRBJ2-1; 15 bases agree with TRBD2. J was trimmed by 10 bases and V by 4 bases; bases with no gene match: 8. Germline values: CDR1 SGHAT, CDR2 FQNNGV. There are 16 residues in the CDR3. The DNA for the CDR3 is TGTGCCAGCAGCTCCCTCTACGGACTAGCGGGAGGGGAGCAGTTCTTC. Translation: CASSSLYGLAGGEQFF.

The CDR3 sequence: CASSRDNNEQFF. The CDR3 DNA sequence: TGCGCCAGCAGCCGGGATAACAATGAGCAGTTCTTC. The J gene is TRBJ2-1, the V gene TRBV10-1; possible D gene TRBD2, 5 bases. V lost 6 bases and J lost 5, with 8 bases in between. Germline CDR1 is WNHNN and CDR2 is SYGVQD (reference sequence). CDR3 size: 12 residues.

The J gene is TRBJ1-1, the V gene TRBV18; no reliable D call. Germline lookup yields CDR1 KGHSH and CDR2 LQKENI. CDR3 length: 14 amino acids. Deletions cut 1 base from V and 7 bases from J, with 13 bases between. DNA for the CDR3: TGTGCCAGCTCACCACAGGCGGGGAAAATTGAAGCTTTCTTT. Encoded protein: CASSPQAGKIEAFF. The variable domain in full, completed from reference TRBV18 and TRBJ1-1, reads NAGVMQNPRHLVRRRGQEARLRCSPMKGHSHVYWYRQLPEEGLKFMVYLQKENIIDESGMPKERFSAEFPKEGPSILRIQQVVRGDSAAYFCASSPQAGKIEAFFGQGTRLTVV.